A single sample gave rise to the 23 T cell receptor beta chains below, sequenced in a study of cytomegalovirus exposure and HLA in healthy donors. PCR primers comprised 60 Vbeta and 13 Jbeta primers. Data came from immunoSEQ multiplex PCR; TCRdb stores just in-frame clones and leaves some out. The data contain under 200,000 clones, 68% of them seen just once; the ten biggest clones take up around 3%. The sequenced sample was PBMCs. The receptor source for this set is a woman aged 35 to 49 in good health and CMV-seropositive.

The chain couples TRBV6-6 to TRBJ2-7; 7 nucleotides align to TRBD1. With V trimmed by 6 bases and J by 5 bases, 10 bases remained unmatched. The CDR3 is 14 amino acids. Germline lookup yields CDR1 MNHNY and CDR2 SVGAGI (reference sequence). CDR3 DNA: TGTGCCAGCAGAAGCCCGACAGGGAGTGACGAGCAGTACTTC. It encodes CASRSPTGSDEQYF.

The chain has TRBV25-1 and TRBJ1-1; D is unclear. CDR3 size: 15 residues. CDR1 MGHDK and CDR2 SYGVNS come from the germline V gene. V was cut by 5 bases and J by 0 bases, with 13 bases left in between. This CDR3 is CASSTRTEVNTEAFF. The CDR3 nucleotides read TGTGCCAGCAGTACCCGGACGGAGGTGAACACTGAAGCTTTCTTT.

The chain has TRBV7-8 and TRBJ1-1, with TRBD1 as a possible D gene (6 bases). The CDR3 is made up of 15 amino acids. Trimming stripped 1 base from V and 1 base from J, with 10 bases between. The germline V gene encodes CDR1 SGHVS and CDR2 FQNEAQ. The CDR3 protein is CASSLVRGGNTEAFF. The CDR3 region has the DNA TGTGCCAGCAGCTTAGTTCGAGGGGGGAACACTGAAGCTTTCTTT.

There are a few counts of this clone. The J gene is TRBJ2-7, the V gene TRBV5-4; 9 bases match TRBD2. The length of the CDR3 is 14 residues. Trimming removed 2 bases from V and 3 bases from J; junction bases left unmatched: 3. Germline CDR1 SGHNT, CDR2 YYREEE (reference sequence). CDR3 sequence reads: CASSFSSGNYEQYF. CDR3 bases: TGTGCCAGCAGCTTCTCTAGCGGGAACTACGAGCAGTACTTC.

The chain combines TRBV2 with TRBJ2-7; 7 positions agree with TRBD1. The germline CDR1 and CDR2 sequences are SNHLY and FYNNEI. Losses at the gene ends were 5 bases for V and 0 bases for J; bases not matched to a gene: 4. This CDR3 region has 14 residues. The CDR3 DNA is TGTGCCAGCAGTTGGGACAGCAACTCCTACGAGCAGTACTTC. Encoded protein: CASSWDSNSYEQYF.

The J gene is TRBJ1-2, the V gene TRBV5-1; 8 positions agree with TRBD1. Germline V gene lookup returns CDR1 SGHRS and CDR2 YFSETQ. The CDR3 is made up of 14 amino acids. V lost 3 bases, J lost 6 bases, and 7 bases stayed unmatched. The CDR3 is CASSSDRAVDGYTF. The DNA for the CDR3 is TGCGCCAGCAGCTCGGACAGGGCGGTCGATGGCTACACCTTC.

The table lists this clone with a count of one. The chain combines TRBV19 with TRBJ2-5, with a tentative D call TRBD2 (6 bases). Germline V gives CDR1 LNHDA, CDR2 SQIVND (reference sequence). The CDR3 length is 15 residues. The germline V and J ends were trimmed by 4 bases and 4 bases, with 16 bases remaining between them. CDR3 residues: CASSTQEGSRETQYF. The CDR3, as DNA: TGTGCCAGTAGTACCCAGGAGGGCTCTCGAGAGACCCAGTACTTC.

A single count supports this clone. The V and J genes are TRBV4-2 and TRBJ2-5; D is unclear. The CDR3 consists of 17 residues. CDR1 is LGHNA, CDR2 YNFKEQ, per germline. The V and J ends lost 0 bases and 1 base respectively, with 15 bases between them. The CDR3 reads CASSQEILRHSQETQYF. The CDR3 DNA follows: TGTGCCAGCAGCCAAGAAATCCTGCGTCATAGCCAAGAGACCCAGTACTTC.

J is TRBJ2-1 and V is TRBV11-2; 11 nucleotides agree with TRBD2. Germline V gene data show CDR1 as SGHAT and CDR2 as FQNNGV. This CDR3 is 16 amino acids long. Germline trimming cut 4 bases from V and 9 bases from J; bases unmatched to any gene: 11. In DNA, the CDR3 is TGTGCCAGCAGCTCGACCATAGCGGGGGGGCCGGGTGAGCAGTTCTTC. The encoded protein is CASSSTIAGGPGEQFF.

The sample holds a few counts of this clone. The gene calls are TRBV6-6 and TRBJ2-7; 9 nucleotides match TRBD1. Germline-derived CDR1 and CDR2 are MNHNY and SVGAGI (reference sequence). After removal of 6 bases from V and 6 bases from J, the junction contained 9 bases not matched to a gene. The CDR3 extends over 14 amino acids. CDR3 sequence: CASSAGTGSGEQYF. The CDR3 bases are TGTGCCAGCAGCGCCGGGACAGGGTCGGGCGAGCAGTACTTC.

This rearrangement joins TRBV2 to TRBJ1-1; possible D gene TRBD1, 6 bases. The CDR3 covers 16 residues. Germline CDR1 SNHLY, CDR2 FYNNEI. Trimming stripped 3 bases from V and 1 base from J, with 15 bases between. The CDR3 DNA reads as TGTGCCAGCAGTGAGAGATCCGGGACAAAGAACACTGAAGCTTTCTTT. It encodes CASSERSGTKNTEAFF.

CDR3 region: CASSGRDFQETQYF. The CDR3 DNA sequence: TGTGCCAGCAGCGGGCGGGACTTTCAAGAGACCCAGTACTTC. V gene TRBV7-9 combines with J gene TRBJ2-5, with TRBD2 as a possible D gene (6 bases). Germline V CDR1 and CDR2: SEHNR, FQNEAQ (reference sequence). V was clipped by 5 bases and J by 2 bases, with 12 bases between them. The length of the CDR3 is 14 residues.

The J gene is TRBJ2-2, the V gene TRBV10-3; TRBD1 matches 8 bases. CDR1 and CDR2 (germline): ENHRY, SYGVKD. The CDR3 loop spans 15 amino acids. Trimming took 2 bases from V and 5 from J; bases not matched to a gene: 4. CDR3 coding DNA: TGTGCCATCAGTGAGGCGGACAGGGCAACCGGGGAGCTGTTTTTT. Translating gives CAISEADRATGELFF.

The chain has TRBV4-1 and TRBJ2-7; 9 bases line up with TRBD1. Trimming cost V 4 bases and J 3 bases; bases outside gene matches: 4. The V gene's germline CDR1 is MGHRA and CDR2 YSYEKL. This CDR3 spans 14 amino acids. Written as DNA, the CDR3 is TGCGCCAGCAGCCGGGGGACAGGGAACTACGAGCAGTACTTC. This encodes CASSRGTGNYEQYF.

As DNA, the CDR3 is TGTGCCAGCAGTTTGGCCCCCAGCTCCTACAATGAGCAGTTCTTC. It is translated as CASSLAPSSYNEQFF. This chain connects TRBV27 to TRBJ2-1, with D uncertain. CDR1 MNHEY and CDR2 SMNVEV come from the germline V gene (reference sequence). Trimming removed 3 bases at V and 0 bases at J, with 9 bases between. The CDR3 contains 15 residues.

The V call is TRBV4-1, the J call TRBJ2-1; D is uncertain. The CDR3 loop spans 12 amino acids. V lost 4 bases, J lost 8 bases, and 9 bases lay in between. Looked up from germline, CDR1 is MGHRA and CDR2 is YSYEKL. CDR3 coding DNA: TGCGCCAGCAGCCGAAGGAGTGATGAGCAGTTCTTC. Encoded protein: CASSRRSDEQFF.

The chain uses TRBV7-2 and TRBJ1-4, with 8 bases aligning to TRBD1. Losses at the gene ends were 6 bases for V and 0 bases for J; bases not matched to a gene: 3. This CDR3 spans 15 amino acids. Germline V gene data show CDR1 as SGHTA and CDR2 as FQGNSA. This CDR3 reads CASRGTGTTNEKLFF. CDR3 nucleotides: TGTGCCAGCAGGGGGACAGGAACAACTAATGAAAAACTGTTTTTT. Complete variable domain (other parts from reference TRBV7-2 and TRBJ1-4): GAGVSQSPSNKVTEKGKDVELRCDPISGHTALYWYRQSLGQGLEFLIYFQGNSAPDKSGLPSDRFSAERTGGSVSTLTIQRTQQEDSAVYLCASRGTGTTNEKLFFGSGTQLSVL.

The chain uses TRBV28 and TRBJ1-5, with TRBD1 identical over 10 bases. CDR1 and CDR2 from the germline V gene are MDHEN and SYDVKM. V dropped 8 bases and J dropped 7; count of bases not matched to a gene: 14. This CDR3 region has 16 residues. CDR3 loop: CASALGGQGIGQPQHF. In DNA form, the CDR3 reads TGTGCCAGCGCATTGGGGGGACAGGGGATAGGACAGCCCCAGCATTTT.

V usage is TRBV5-1 and J usage is TRBJ2-1; TRBD2 aligns across 10 bases. Trimming cost V 0 bases and J 9 bases; bases outside gene matches: 3. The germline CDR1 and CDR2 sequences are SGHRS and YFSETQ. CDR3 length: 14 amino acids. The CDR3 loop is CASSLESSGGEQFF. DNA for the CDR3: TGCGCCAGCAGCTTGGAATCTAGCGGGGGTGAGCAGTTCTTC. The variable domain in full, with the rest retrieved from reference TRBV5-1 and TRBJ2-1, is KAGVTQTPRYLIKTRGQQVTLSCSPISGHRSVSWYQQTPGQGLQFLFEYFSETQRNKGNFPGRFSGRQFSNSRSEMNVSTLELGDSALYLCASSLESSGGEQFFGPGTRLTVL.

This clone has just a few counts. The V call is TRBV6-1, the J call TRBJ2-7, with TRBD1 matching over 9 bases. The CDR3 sequence is 15 residues long. V lost 6 bases, J lost 6 bases, and 12 bases stayed unmatched. Germline CDR1 reads MNHNS; CDR2 reads SASEGT. CDR3 bases: TGTGCCAGCAGGAGAGGCGGGACAGGGAAGTGCGAGCAGTACTTC. Its translation: CASRRGGTGKCEQYF.

The chain uses TRBV28 and TRBJ2-7, with a tentative D call TRBD2 (6 bases). The CDR3 is made up of 14 amino acids. Germline V gene sequence: CDR1 MDHEN, CDR2 SYDVKM. Between the trimmed V and J ends, which lost 3 bases and 2 bases, there was a span of 11 bases. The CDR3 bases are TGTGCCAGCAGTTTGTTGGCTAGCGCCTACGAGCAGTACTTC. This encodes CASSLLASAYEQYF.

A note on this clone: The junction and the germline gene differ at one end; a read error may be behind it. The chain recombines TRBV7-9 with TRBJ1-5, with 10 bases lining up with TRBD1. CDR3 length: 14 amino acids. In germline, CDR1 is SEHNR, CDR2 FQNEAQ (reference sequence). The CDR3 region is CASSQTGGYQPQNF. CDR3 DNA: TGTGCCAGCAGCCAGACAGGGGGCTATCAGCCCCAGAATTTT.

The gene calls are TRBV5-4 and TRBJ1-4; D is perhaps TRBD1 (5 bases). Trimming removed 4 bases from V and 5 bases from J, with 18 bases in between. Per germline, CDR1 SGHNT and CDR2 YYREEE (reference sequence). CDR3 length equals 16 residues. CDR3 in amino acids: CASSLQPGLKNEKLFF. The CDR3 region has the DNA TGTGCCAGCAGCCTACAACCGGGACTGAAAAATGAAAAACTGTTTTTT.